The T cell receptor (beta chain) under discussion was sequenced for a study of blood T cell repertoires in COVID-19. About the research overall: COVID-19 samples from acute and convalescent phases originated in the United States, Italy and Spain. In each case, the material was cDNA or gDNA derived from T cells, B-cell-depleted T cells, or PBMCs.

Study processing details: Researchers report that nucleated cell counts were estimated from reference gene primer amplification. Some clones are missing from TCRdb's copy, which holds only in-frame ones; the method was immunoSEQ multiplex PCR. The D gene and trimming were derived from the DNA, and the V and J assignments and clone size from that table. The data hold fewer than 250,000 clones, with around 85% observed a single time. The length of the CDR3 is 13 residues. CDR1 is MDHEN and CDR2 is SYDVKM in the germline V gene. Between the trimmed V and J ends, which lost 2 bases and 5 bases, there was a span of 9 bases.

This TCR was recovered from a man aged 25-45 years with acute or convalescent COVID-19. The chain combines TRBV28 with TRBJ1-1; D is undetermined. Material: peripheral blood. CDR3 nucleotides: TGTGCCAGCAGTTTAACCGGGTGGACTGAAGCTTTCTTT. Amino acids: CASSLTGWTEAFF.